The 21 T cell receptor beta chains in this list originate from one sample, sequenced in a study of tumor-infiltrating lymphocytes in primary liver carcinoma. The input was around 500 ng total RNA; TCR beta cDNA was made from it with a constant-region primer. Three nested multiplex PCR rounds of slightly modified ARM-PCR generated TCR beta libraries. With TRBV1-TRBV30 forward primers and a C-beta reverse primer, the first two PCR rounds were run for approximately 10 cycles each. TCRdb passed the multiplex PCR reads through MiXCR, listing each CDR3 protein once. The data hold over 250,000 distinct CDR3 sequences, with approximately 58% observed a single time. Germline DNA was also extracted, and blood RNA was taken from unsorted whole blood. The sample comprised peripheral blood. These receptors were obtained from a woman in her 30s with primary liver carcinoma and hepatitis B virus infection.

This chain links TRBV5-5 with TRBJ2-7; the match to TRBD1 covers 9 bases. The CDR3 spans 15 residues. The junction had 9 bases not matched to a gene; V was cut back by 2 bases and J by 6 bases. The germline V gene has CDR1 SGHKS and CDR2 YYEKEE (reference sequence). The CDR3 spells CASSFSDRGGCEQYF. In DNA form, the CDR3 reads TGTGCCAGCAGCTTCTCCGACAGGGGGGGCTGCGAGCAGTACTTC.

This clonotype was seen more than once but under ten times. J is TRBJ2-4 and V is TRBV7-2; D is undetermined. Germline V gene sequence: CDR1 SGHTA, CDR2 FQGNSA. V lost 4 bases to trimming and J lost 6 bases, with 10 bases between them. The length of the CDR3 is 13 residues. CDR3 sequence (DNA): TGTGCCAGCAGCTCCTCCTTCCGAAACATTCAGTACTTC. It translates to CASSSSFRNIQYF.

As for this clonotype: Lacking the conserved final phenylalanine or tryptophan, this CDR3 likely reflects a read error. Because the CDR3's place on the DNA is in doubt, the DNA is left out and the CDR3 is given as listed by TCRdb. This sequence joins TRBV6-1 and TRBJ2-3; TRBD1 reflects the table's D call only, with no check against the DNA. Germline lookup yields CDR1 MNHNS and CDR2 SASEGT. With termini counted, the CDR3 has 13 amino acids. This CDR3 reads CTSSEGVVDTQYS.

Of note for this clonotype: Its ends do not fully match the called genes, so a read error is possible. V is TRBV11-3 and J is TRBJ2-1; D ambiguous. CDR1 and CDR2 (germline): SGHNT, YENEEA. The CDR3 has 14 residues. The CDR3 sequence is CASSEAQYYNEQLF. The CDR3 DNA follows: TGTGCCAGCAGCGAGGCACAGTACTACAATGAGCAGCTCTTC.

This clonotype has a single count. One junction end does not reproduce the germline sequence, and a read error may be involved. The J gene is TRBJ2-2, the V gene TRBV11-2; a possible D gene is TRBD2 (5 bases). The CDR3 consists of 15 residues. The germline CDR1 and CDR2 sequences are SGHAT and FQNNGV. CDR3 coding DNA: TGTGCCAGCAGCTCCACCGAAATATCGAACGGGGAGCTATTTTTT. Protein: CASSSTEISNGELFF.

This clonotype occurred a few times. CDR3 coding DNA: TGTGCCAGCAGCGCACCGGGACAGGGGGCGTCAAGGCACTACGAGCAGTACTTC. This codes for CASSAPGQGASRHYEQYF. This chain links TRBV21-1 with TRBJ2-7; the table's TRBD1 call for D was not verified on the DNA. TRBV21-1 represents a pseudogene. The CDR3 runs to 18 residues.

This chain connects TRBV28 to TRBJ2-1; D may be TRBD1 (6 bases). The ends were cut back, 2 bases at V and 9 bases at J, with 11 bases in the middle. The CDR3 spans 13 residues. Germline CDR1 reads MDHEN; CDR2 reads SYDVKM. CDR3 sequence (DNA): TGTGCCAGCAGTTTAGGGGGCGGCGCTGAGCAGTTCTTC. Its protein product is CASSLGGGAEQFF.

This clonotype was seen repeatedly, ten times or more. This sequence joins TRBV6-6 and TRBJ1-2, with a weak D call TRBD1 (6 bases). This CDR3 contains 14 residues. Germline CDR1 is MNHNY and CDR2 is SVGAGI (reference sequence). V lost 0 bases to trimming and J lost 2 bases, with 7 bases between them. CDR3 protein: CASSYSGTNYGYTF. As DNA, the CDR3 is TGTGCCAGCAGTTACTCCGGGACAAACTATGGCTACACCTTC.

The CDR3 protein is CASSLGPTNETQYF. The CDR3 bases are TGTGCCAGCAGCTTAGGCCCAACTAACGAGACCCAGTACTTC. This sequence joins TRBV11-2 and TRBJ2-5; no reliable D call. Germline V CDR1 and CDR2: SGHAT, FQNNGV. The CDR3 loop spans 14 amino acids. The V end was cut by 1 base, the J end by 5 bases, with 11 bases between.

In this sample, this clonotype turned up once. A junction boundary mismatches the germline segment, possibly from a read error. The rearrangement joins TRBV4-1 to TRBJ2-7; perhaps TRBD1 as D (5 bases). Germline loops: CDR1 MGHRA, CDR2 YSYEKL. This CDR3 has 11 amino acids. CDR3 DNA: TGCGCCGGCAGTCAGGGCAACGAGCAGTACTTC. This codes for CAGSQGNEQYF.

This chain joins TRBV28 and TRBJ2-7, with 9 bases fitting TRBD1. From germline, CDR1 is MDHEN and CDR2 SYDVKM. Germline trimming cut 2 bases from V and 11 bases from J; bases unmatched to any gene: 7. CDR3 length: 13 amino acids. The CDR3 DNA reads TGTGCCAGCAGTTTAAGCCCCCGGGACAGGGAGTACTTC. As protein: CASSLSPRDREYF.

In regard to this clonotype: A much larger clone differs by one base, so this may be a read error. The V call is TRBV6-5, the J call TRBJ1-6, with D possibly matching TRBD1 (5 bases). The V gene's germline CDR1 is MNHEY and CDR2 SVGAGI. This CDR3 region has 14 residues. The CDR3 coding sequence is TGTGTCAGCAGGGAAGGCGGGTACAATTCACCCCTCCACTTT. Its translation: CVSREGGYNSPLHF.

On this clonotype: The CDR3 ends on some other residue instead of the conserved phenylalanine or tryptophan, so this is likely a read error. It is unclear where the CDR3 begins or ends on the DNA, so no DNA is shown, and the CDR3 is as TCRdb lists it. This chain connects TRBV11-2 to TRBJ2-5; the DNA was not compared with TRBD2, the D call given in the table. Termini included, the CDR3 measures 16 amino acids. The V gene's germline CDR1 is SGHAT and CDR2 FQNNGV. The CDR3 region is CASTPYRSGGQETQCL.

This clonotype was seen at least ten times. This chain links TRBV12-3 or TRBV12-4 with TRBJ1-5; D gene unclear. This CDR3 comprises 13 residues. V was shortened by 6 bases and J by 7 bases, with 13 bases between the two germline ends. The CDR3 coding sequence is TGTGCCAGCAGCCAGAGTCACGGGCAGCCCCAGCATTTT. Its translation is CASSQSHGQPQHF.

About this clonotype itself: One base away lies a much larger clone, so this may be a sequencing read error. This chain joins TRBV12-3 or TRBV12-4 and TRBJ2-7; 7 positions match TRBD1. CDR3 length: 13 residues. Germline trimming cut 6 bases from V and 7 bases from J; bases unmatched to any gene: 9. The CDR3 DNA reads as TGTGCCAGCAGAAGACAGGGTTCGGGTGAGCAGTACTTC. Translation: CASRRQGSGEQYF.

In the case of this clonotype: One end of the junction does not line up with germline, which may come from a read error. CDR3 sequence: CANSFTGSLANEQFF. In nucleotides, the CDR3 is TGTGCCAACAGCTTTACAGGGTCGTTGGCCAATGAGCAGTTCTTC. V is TRBV11-3 and J is TRBJ2-1; D possibly corresponds to TRBD1 (6 bases). The CDR3 is made up of 15 amino acids. Germline CDR1 SGHNT, CDR2 YENEEA.

This chain connects TRBV10-3 to TRBJ1-1; the match to TRBD1 covers 7 bases. The CDR3 extends over 14 amino acids. The V gene's germline CDR1 is ENHRY and CDR2 SYGVKD. V lost 6 bases to trimming and J lost 3 bases; unmatched junction nucleotides: 7. The chain's CDR3 is CAIRLHRGDTEAFF. The CDR3 nucleotides read TGTGCCATCAGACTCCACAGGGGTGACACTGAAGCTTTCTTT.

On this clonotype itself: One base away lies a much larger clone, so this may be a sequencing read error. The chain uses TRBV6-2 or TRBV6-3 and TRBJ1-2; tentative D call: TRBD1 (5 bases). The V gene lost 9 bases and the J gene lost 2 bases, with 19 bases spanning the gap. Germline CDR1 is MNHEY and CDR2 is SVGEGT. There are 15 residues in the CDR3. CDR3 DNA sequence: TGTGCCAGGAGCCGCCCGGGCAGGGTGAACTATGGCTACACCTTC. Encoded protein: CARSRPGRVNYGYTF.

This clonotype was detected ten times or more. The chain links TRBV12-3 or TRBV12-4 to TRBJ1-5, with a possible D match to TRBD1 (6 bases). The CDR3 runs 12 residues. V was clipped by 5 bases and J by 6 bases, with 8 bases between them. The CDR3 nucleotides read TGTGCCAGCAGTCAAGGGGGTCAGCCCCAGCATTTT. As protein: CASSQGGQPQHF.

With respect to this clonotype: One end of the junction varies from germline; a read error may be responsible. The CDR3 loop is CVSSFYVGAGGGADTQYF. In nucleotides, the CDR3 is TGTGTCAGCAGCTTCTACGTGGGAGCGGGAGGGGGTGCAGATACGCAGTATTTT. This chain connects TRBV11-1 to TRBJ2-3, with 10 bases aligning to TRBD2. The CDR3 totals 18 residues. CDR1 and CDR2 (germline): SGHAT, FQDESV (reference sequence). Combining the CDR3 with reference TRBV11-1 and TRBJ2-3 gives the whole variable domain EAEVAQSPRYKITEKSQAVAFWCDPISGHATLYWYRQILGQGPELLVQFQDESVVDDSQLPKDRFSAERLKGVDSTLKIQPAELGDSAMYLCVSSFYVGAGGGADTQYFGPGTRLTVL.

The chain has TRBV28 and TRBJ2-5; the match to TRBD1 covers 7 bases. Per germline, CDR1 MDHEN and CDR2 SYDVKM. Trimming removed 10 bases from V and 0 bases from J; junction bases left unmatched: 11. The CDR3 is 15 residues long. CDR3 nucleotide sequence: TGTGCCACCGATGACAGGGTTTCGTACCAAGAGACCCAGTACTTC. Encoded protein: CATDDRVSYQETQYF.